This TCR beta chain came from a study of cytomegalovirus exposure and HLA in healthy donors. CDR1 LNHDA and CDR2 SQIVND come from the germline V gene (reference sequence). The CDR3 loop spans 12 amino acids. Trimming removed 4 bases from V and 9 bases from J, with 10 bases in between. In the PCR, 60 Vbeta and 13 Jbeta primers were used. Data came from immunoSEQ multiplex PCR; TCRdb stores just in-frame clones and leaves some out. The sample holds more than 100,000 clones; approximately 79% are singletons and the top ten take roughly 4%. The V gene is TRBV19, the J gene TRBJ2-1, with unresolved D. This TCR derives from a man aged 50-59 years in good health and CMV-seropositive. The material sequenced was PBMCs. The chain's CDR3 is CASSTQLAEQFF. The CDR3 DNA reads TGTGCCAGTAGTACACAGCTGGCTGAGCAGTTCTTC.